This T cell receptor (beta chain) originates from a study of OX40 agonist ivuxolimab in advanced cancers. Study context: Participants averaged approximately 65 years of age (range about 23 to 80) and were around 83% male.

Study-wide results and caveats: Clonal expansion was seen in CD4+ and CD8+ blood T cells by week 6 at 0.1 to 3.0 mg/kg. Some patients who did not respond also had low normalized T-cell clonal expansion.

CDR1 is SGHTA and CDR2 is FQGTGA in the germline V gene. V gave up 3 bases and J gave up 3 bases, with 15 bases separating them. The CDR3 consists of 16 residues. Using immunoSEQ multiplex PCR, the repertoire was profiled, and TCRdb retains in-frame clones only, with some absent. Of tens of thousands of clones in the sample, roughly nine tenths were seen once. Concerning this clone itself: The target antigen is unknown.

The sample in question was CD4+ or CD8+ T cells sorted from blood, obtained in a trial of the OX40 agonist ivuxolimab. This sequence was found in an adult with an advanced solid tumor such as melanoma, head and neck, liver or kidney cancer. The chain employs TRBV7-3 and TRBJ1-3; no clear D. CDR3 region: CASSLGIPGLGNTIYF. The CDR3, as DNA: TGTGCCAGCAGCTTGGGTATCCCGGGCCTTGGAAACACCATATATTTT.